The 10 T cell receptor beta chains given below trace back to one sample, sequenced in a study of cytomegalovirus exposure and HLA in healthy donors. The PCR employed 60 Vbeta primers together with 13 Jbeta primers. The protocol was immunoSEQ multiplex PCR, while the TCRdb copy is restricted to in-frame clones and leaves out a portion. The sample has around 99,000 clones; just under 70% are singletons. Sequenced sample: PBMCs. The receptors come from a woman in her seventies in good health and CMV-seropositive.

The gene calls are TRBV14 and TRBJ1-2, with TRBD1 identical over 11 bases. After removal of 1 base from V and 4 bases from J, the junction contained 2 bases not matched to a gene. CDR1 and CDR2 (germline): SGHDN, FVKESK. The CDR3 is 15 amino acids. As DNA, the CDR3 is TGTGCCAGCAGCCAAGCTGGGACAGGGGGCTATGGCTACACCTTC. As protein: CASSQAGTGGYGYTF.

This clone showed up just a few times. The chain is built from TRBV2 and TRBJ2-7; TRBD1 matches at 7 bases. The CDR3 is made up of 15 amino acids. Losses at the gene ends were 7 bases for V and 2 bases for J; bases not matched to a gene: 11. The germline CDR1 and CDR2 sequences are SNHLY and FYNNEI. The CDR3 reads CASKPDRSPAYEQYF. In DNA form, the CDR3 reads TGTGCCAGCAAACCGGACAGGTCACCAGCCTACGAGCAGTACTTC.

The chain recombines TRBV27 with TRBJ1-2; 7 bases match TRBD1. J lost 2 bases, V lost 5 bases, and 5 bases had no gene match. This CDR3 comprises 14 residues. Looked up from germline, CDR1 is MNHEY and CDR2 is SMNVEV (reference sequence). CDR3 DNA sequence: TGTGCCAGCAGTCCCTGGGGACAGAACTATGGCTACACCTTC. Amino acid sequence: CASSPWGQNYGYTF.

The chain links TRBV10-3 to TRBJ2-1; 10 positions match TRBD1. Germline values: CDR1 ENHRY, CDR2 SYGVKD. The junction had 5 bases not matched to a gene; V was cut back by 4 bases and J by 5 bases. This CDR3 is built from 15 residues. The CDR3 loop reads CAISGQGAGDNEQFF. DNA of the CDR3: TGTGCCATCAGTGGACAGGGGGCAGGAGACAATGAGCAGTTCTTC.

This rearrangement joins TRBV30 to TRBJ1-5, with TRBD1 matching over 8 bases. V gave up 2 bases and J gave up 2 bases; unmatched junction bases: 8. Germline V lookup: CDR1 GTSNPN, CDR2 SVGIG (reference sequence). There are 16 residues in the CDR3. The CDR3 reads CAWSIHDRGGNQPQHF. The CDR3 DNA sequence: TGTGCCTGGAGTATCCATGACAGGGGAGGCAATCAGCCCCAGCATTTT.

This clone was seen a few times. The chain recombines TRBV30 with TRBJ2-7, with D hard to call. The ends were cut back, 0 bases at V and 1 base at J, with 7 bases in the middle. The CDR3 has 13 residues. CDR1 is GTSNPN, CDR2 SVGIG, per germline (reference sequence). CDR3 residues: CAWSVPGSYEQYF. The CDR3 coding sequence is TGTGCCTGGAGTGTTCCGGGTTCCTACGAGCAGTACTTC.

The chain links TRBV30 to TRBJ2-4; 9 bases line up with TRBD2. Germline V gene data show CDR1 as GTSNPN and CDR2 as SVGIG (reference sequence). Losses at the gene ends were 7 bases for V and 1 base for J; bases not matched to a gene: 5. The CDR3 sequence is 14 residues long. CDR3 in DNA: TGTGCCTCAGGGCGGGGGGGCGCCAAAAACATTCAGTACTTC. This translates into CASGRGGAKNIQYF. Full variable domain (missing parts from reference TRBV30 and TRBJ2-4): SQTIHQWPATLVQPVGSPLSLECTVEGTSNPNLYWYRQAAGRGLQLLFYSVGIGQISSEVPQNLSASRPQDRQFILSSKKLLLSDSGFYLCASGRGGAKNIQYFGAGTRLSVL.

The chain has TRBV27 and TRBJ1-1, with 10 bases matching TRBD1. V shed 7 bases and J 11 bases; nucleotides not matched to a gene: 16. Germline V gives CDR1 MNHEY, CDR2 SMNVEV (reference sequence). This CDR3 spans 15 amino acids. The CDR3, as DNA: TGTGCCAGCACCCCAGCAGGGACAGGGGAAAGATGGGCTTTCTTT. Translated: CASTPAGTGERWAFF.

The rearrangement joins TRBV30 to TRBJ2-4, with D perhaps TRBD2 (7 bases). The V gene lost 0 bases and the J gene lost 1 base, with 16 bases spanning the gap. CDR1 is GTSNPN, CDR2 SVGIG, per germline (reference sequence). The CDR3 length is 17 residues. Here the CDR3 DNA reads TGTGCCTGGAGTGTAAGGGGGGGGAGAAGGGCCAAAAACATTCAGTACTTC. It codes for CAWSVRGGRRAKNIQYF.

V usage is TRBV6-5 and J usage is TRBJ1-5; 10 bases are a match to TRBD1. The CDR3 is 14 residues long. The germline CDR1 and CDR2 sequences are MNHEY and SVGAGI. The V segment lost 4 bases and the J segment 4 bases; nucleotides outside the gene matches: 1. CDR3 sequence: CASSSDRGNQPQHF. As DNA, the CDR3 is TGTGCCAGCAGTTCGGACAGGGGGAATCAGCCCCAGCATTTT.